This TCR beta chain was profiled in a study of blood T cell repertoires in COVID-19. The CDR3 consists of 14 residues. CDR1 and CDR2 from the germline V gene are SNHLY and FYNNEI. Trimming removed 4 bases at V and 4 bases at J, with 13 bases between. The assay was immunoSEQ multiplex PCR, and TCRdb's table has in-frame clones only and misses some. The data show about 120,000 clones, approximately 90% seen once. This receptor was obtained from a human donor with active COVID-19. The donor label of this sample is uncertain. Sequencing input: peripheral blood. The rearrangement uses TRBV2 and TRBJ1-2; maybe TRBD1 (5 bases). Written as DNA, the CDR3 is TGTGCCAGCAGTGGTGGGCAGGGCCCCTATGGCTACACCTTC. Translated: CASSGGQGPYGYTF.